A single sample is the source of the 4 T cell receptor beta chains below, sequenced in a study of shared clonotypes between healthy human individuals. It was CD45RO-negative cells, positively selected for CCR7, that made up naive CD8 cells, with terminally differentiated effector memory CD45RA+ cells excluded. The assay was immunoSEQ multiplex PCR, and TCRdb's table has in-frame clones only and misses some. The sample holds more than 550,000 clones, roughly 94% seen once. Sample: naive CD8+ T cells sorted from blood. These receptor sequences come from a man aged 25 to 45 in good health.

CDR3 bases: TGTGCCAGCAGTTTAGGGACAGGAGCCGGGTGGCTGTTTTTT. As protein: CASSLGTGAGWLFF. This rearrangement joins TRBV27 to TRBJ1-4; TRBD1 aligns across 8 bases. CDR1 and CDR2 from the germline V gene are MNHEY and SMNVEV (reference sequence). J gave up 14 bases and V 2 bases, and 10 bases lay outside the gene matches. The CDR3 sequence is 14 residues long.

The V gene is TRBV10-2, the J gene TRBJ2-7; 7 nucleotides align to TRBD1. The CDR3 spans 15 residues. The germline V gene encodes CDR1 WSHSY and CDR2 SAAADI. V lost 4 bases and J lost 6; bases outside the gene matches: 12. The CDR3 here is CASSAAAGGVSEQYF. In nucleotides, the CDR3 is TGCGCCAGCAGTGCGGCGGCAGGGGGAGTCTCCGAGCAGTACTTC.

The genes are TRBV6-5 and TRBJ2-7; 10 bases are shared with TRBD1. Germline CDR1 reads MNHEY; CDR2 reads SVGAGI. V shed 7 bases, J shed 6 bases, and the junction held 9 bases outside the gene matches. The CDR3 spans 14 residues. In DNA, the CDR3 is TGTGCCAGCACCAGCAGGGGACAGGGGAGCGAGCAGTACTTC. It translates to CASTSRGQGSEQYF.

Points on this clone: The sample holds other DNA sequences that translate to the same CDR3. J is TRBJ2-5 and V is TRBV9, with no clear D. V was clipped by 3 bases and J by 5 bases, with 5 bases between them. The CDR3 totals 11 residues. CDR1 and CDR2 from the germline V gene are SGDLS and YYNGEE. The CDR3 nucleotides are TGTGCCAGCAGCGCCGGCGAGACCCAGTACTTC. Translation gives CASSAGETQYF. The full variable domain, completed using reference TRBV9 and TRBJ2-5, is DSGVTQTPKHLITATGQRVTLRCSPRSGDLSVYWYQQSLDQGLQFLIQYYNGEERAKGNILERFSAQQFPDLHSELNLSSLELGDSALYFCASSAGETQYFGPGTRLLVL.